The T cell receptor beta chain under discussion was sequenced for a study of blood T cell repertoires in COVID-19. Original handling: It was from reference gene primer amplification that nucleated cell counts were estimated. Clones were sequenced by immunoSEQ multiplex PCR, and TCRdb holds only the in-frame ones, with some missing. From that table come the V and J calls and clone size; the DNA was used to work out D and trimming. The sample carries fewer than 250,000 clones, about 82% recorded once. V dropped 2 bases and J dropped 6 bases, with 8 bases sitting between them. This CDR3 has 12 residues. Germline-derived CDR1 and CDR2 are SGHVS and FNYEAQ.

The TCR sequence derives from a woman aged 55 to 70 with active or convalescent COVID-19. V gene TRBV7-6 combines with J gene TRBJ2-7; D uncertain. Specimen: peripheral blood. CDR3 residues: CASSLIGREQYF. The CDR3 region has the DNA TGTGCCAGCAGCTTAATTGGGCGCGAGCAGTACTTC. The full variable domain, with the rest looked up from reference TRBV7-6 and TRBJ2-7, is GAGVSQSPRYKVTKRGQDVALRCDPISGHVSLYWYRQALGQGPEFLTYFNYEAQQDKSGLPNDRFSAERPEGSISTLTIQRTEQRDSAMYRCASSLIGREQYFGPGTRLTVT.